The 20 T cell receptor beta chains given below trace back to one sample, sequenced in a study of monozygotic twins with inflammatory bowel disease. TCRdb derives one entry per CDR3 protein from the 5' RACE reads, leaving out DNA. The specimen's table records some 190,000 distinct CDR3 sequences. The specimen sequenced was blood. All receptors derive from a human donor with ulcerative colitis or Crohn's disease, or a healthy co-twin of an affected twin (not recorded which).

The CDR3 is CASSYSNGVGAEAFF. The chain employs TRBV6-5 and TRBJ1-1; with no DNA, the TCRdb D assignment of TRBD1 cannot be verified. Germline V gene sequence: CDR1 MNHEY, CDR2 SVGAGI. The CDR3 covers 15 residues.

The V gene is TRBV6-5, the J gene TRBJ2-1. CDR3 length equals 11 residues. Germline CDR1 and CDR2: MNHEY and SVGAGI. The CDR3 here is CASSYIGEQFF.

The chain is built from TRBV6-1 and TRBJ1-1; TCRdb proposes TRBD1, but this gene call is untestable without DNA. The CDR3 contains 16 residues. Germline assignment: CDR1 MNHNS and CDR2 SASEGT. The CDR3 is CASRKIPDRGNTEAFF.

The V and J genes are TRBV6-2 or TRBV6-3 and TRBJ2-2; the D gene TCRdb calls, TRBD1, cannot be checked with no DNA. Germline V CDR1 and CDR2: MNHEY, SVGEGT. The CDR3 is 19 amino acids. CDR3 in amino acids: CASSWFRDRGLRPTGELFF.

The V and J genes are TRBV15 and TRBJ2-1; TCRdb returns TRBD2, unconfirmable since there is no DNA. The CDR3 covers 16 residues. Per the germline V gene, CDR1 is LNHNV and CDR2 is YYDKDF (reference sequence). The CDR3 loop is CATSTGSGSVRNEQFF.

The chain joins TRBV4-3 to TRBJ2-2; without DNA, the TCRdb call of TRBD1 cannot be checked. The germline V gene has CDR1 LGHNA and CDR2 YSLEER. This CDR3 contains 17 residues. CDR3 sequence: CASSQRRQGPITGELFF.

The V and J genes are TRBV24-1 and TRBJ2-7; the D gene TCRdb calls, TRBD1, cannot be checked with no DNA. Per germline, CDR1 KGHDR and CDR2 SFDVKD. This CDR3 has 16 residues. The CDR3 loop is CATSDKPGQLLYEQYF.

V usage is TRBV27 and J usage is TRBJ2-2. The germline CDR1 and CDR2 sequences are MNHEY and SMNVEV (reference sequence). The CDR3 sequence is 14 residues long. Here the CDR3 reads CASSQVSNTGELFF.

CDR3 in amino acids: CASRFGWDRANF. This rearrangement joins TRBV7-3 to TRBJ2-3; without DNA, the TCRdb call of TRBD1 cannot be checked. Per germline, CDR1 SGHTA and CDR2 FQGTGA. There are 12 residues in the CDR3.

The J gene is TRBJ2-1, the V gene TRBV5-1; lacking DNA, the TRBD1 call made by TCRdb goes unchecked. Germline V CDR1 and CDR2: SGHRS, YFSETQ. CDR3 length: 13 residues. CDR3 in amino acids: CASSSGQYNEQFF.

The V call is TRBV7-9, the J call TRBJ1-2. CDR1 SEHNR and CDR2 FQNEAQ come from the germline V gene (reference sequence). This CDR3 region has 15 residues. CDR3 amino acids: CASSSHRTGWYGYTF.

The chain links TRBV6-1 to TRBJ1-3; TCRdb lists TRBD1, though no DNA is available to test this call. The CDR3 runs to 14 residues. Germline CDR1 reads MNHNS; CDR2 reads SASEGT. Here the CDR3 reads CASSMTGSGNTIYF.

This chain connects TRBV12-3 or TRBV12-4 to TRBJ1-2; TCRdb returns TRBD1, unconfirmable since there is no DNA. The CDR3 totals 14 residues. CDR3 in amino acids: CASIPRDGFYGYTF.

This rearrangement joins TRBV12-3 or TRBV12-4 to TRBJ1-2; TCRdb returns TRBD1, unconfirmable since there is no DNA. The CDR3 sequence is 14 residues long. The CDR3 protein is CASSFVTGEGGYTF.

CDR3 region: CASSLEGSVNSPLHF. The genes are TRBV5-5 and TRBJ1-6; without DNA, the TCRdb call of TRBD1 cannot be checked. The V gene's germline CDR1 is SGHKS and CDR2 YYEKEE (reference sequence). This CDR3 has 15 amino acids.

The chain employs TRBV10-3 and TRBJ2-1; without DNA, the TCRdb call of TRBD2 cannot be checked. The CDR3 has 18 amino acids. From germline, CDR1 is ENHRY and CDR2 SYGVKD. CDR3 protein: CAISGPRWRAGEDNEQFF.

The CDR3 loop reads CASSPPEGYYGYTF. This chain uses TRBV28 with TRBJ1-2; absent DNA, TCRdb's TRBD1 call cannot be checked. CDR1 is MDHEN, CDR2 SYDVKM, per germline. The CDR3 loop spans 14 amino acids.

This chain uses TRBV19 with TRBJ1-5; TCRdb calls TRBD1, which cannot be checked without DNA. CDR3 size: 12 residues. The germline V gene has CDR1 LNHDA and CDR2 SQIVND (reference sequence). CDR3 sequence reads: CATEQGDRSQHF.

V is TRBV7-2 and J is TRBJ2-1; the TRBD1 assignment by TCRdb is unverifiable without DNA. CDR3 length equals 16 residues. Germline lookup yields CDR1 SGHTA and CDR2 FQGNSA. CDR3: CASSIDPRASYNEQFF.

The V gene is TRBV5-4, the J gene TRBJ2-5. Germline CDR1 and CDR2: SGHNT and YYREEE (reference sequence). This CDR3 spans 15 amino acids. The CDR3 loop is CASSLALGFEETQYF.